This entry lists 5 T cell receptor beta chains sequenced from one sample in a study of T cells in localized non-small cell lung cancer. TCRdb's table, derived via immunoSEQ multiplex PCR, lists solely in-frame clones and lacks some. The sample lists about 21,000 clones, approximately 84% seen once, with 2.4% in the top ten. Sequenced here: peripheral blood, sampled before any cancer treatment. Receptor source: a man aged 40-75 years with stage I lung adenocarcinoma.

In its sample, this clone was seen a few times. The rearrangement uses TRBV5-3 and TRBJ2-7, with D unresolved. TRBV5-3 is an ORF; its function is uncertain. This CDR3 is built from 11 residues. Trimming took 0 bases from V and 3 from J, leaving 1 base between them. CDR3 coding DNA: TGTGCCAGAAGCTTGGTCTACGAGCAGTACTTC. Translated: CARSLVYEQYF.

This chain joins TRBV28 and TRBJ2-2; TRBD2 aligns across 8 bases. CDR3 length equals 16 residues. Germline V gene data show CDR1 as MDHEN and CDR2 as SYDVKM. The V segment lost 5 bases and the J segment 1 base; nucleotides outside the gene matches: 6. CDR3 in DNA: TGTGCCAGCAGTCCGTGGACTAGCTGGAACACCGGGGAGCTGTTTTTT. The encoded protein is CASSPWTSWNTGELFF.

This rearrangement joins TRBV18 to TRBJ1-2, with TRBD1 matching over 7 bases. The CDR3 length is 14 residues. The germline gives CDR1 KGHSH, CDR2 LQKENI. The trim removed 5 bases at V and 1 base at J, leaving 4 bases unmatched. The CDR3: CASSGRDSNYGYTF. The CDR3, as DNA: TGTGCCAGCTCAGGCCGGGACAGTAACTATGGCTACACCTTC.

This clone has only one observation. The chain carries TRBV6-5 and TRBJ1-1; D ambiguous. The CDR3 is 12 residues long. CDR1 is MNHEY, CDR2 SVGAGI, per germline. V dropped 7 bases and J dropped 1 base, with 7 bases sitting between them. CDR3 coding DNA: TGTGCCAGCAACGCACAGAACACTGAAGCTTTCTTT. Translating it yields CASNAQNTEAFF.

The J gene is TRBJ1-2, the V gene TRBV11-2; a weak D match, TRBD1 (5 bases). V shed 5 bases and J shed 4 bases, with 17 bases lying between them. Germline assignment: CDR1 SGHAT and CDR2 FQNNGV. The CDR3 runs 15 residues. The CDR3 DNA reads as TGTGCCAGCAGCCCGGAGGGCAGGGTAGGCTATGGCTACACCTTC. Its translation is CASSPEGRVGYGYTF.